This T cell receptor beta chain was sequenced in a study of shared clonotypes between healthy human individuals. Study as a whole: Per-donor plates numbered three CD4 naive, three CD4 memory, two CD8 naive and one CD8 memory.

Using immunoSEQ multiplex PCR, the repertoire was profiled, and TCRdb retains in-frame clones only, with some absent. This table has some 89,000 clones, roughly 69% appearing once. The source of this sequence is a man aged 25-45 years in good health. The specimen was memory CD8+ T cells sorted from blood. Subset in this sample: CD45RO+ cells pooled with CCR7-negative TemRA cells.

CDR3 DNA: TGTGCCAACGCACTAAGCCGGGTGCCCCCCTACGAGCAGTACTTC. This encodes CANALSRVPPYEQYF. This chain connects TRBV2 to TRBJ2-7; the D is unclear. The germline gives CDR1 SNHLY, CDR2 FYNNEI. The CDR3 covers 15 residues. V lost 10 bases and J lost 2, with 21 bases in between.